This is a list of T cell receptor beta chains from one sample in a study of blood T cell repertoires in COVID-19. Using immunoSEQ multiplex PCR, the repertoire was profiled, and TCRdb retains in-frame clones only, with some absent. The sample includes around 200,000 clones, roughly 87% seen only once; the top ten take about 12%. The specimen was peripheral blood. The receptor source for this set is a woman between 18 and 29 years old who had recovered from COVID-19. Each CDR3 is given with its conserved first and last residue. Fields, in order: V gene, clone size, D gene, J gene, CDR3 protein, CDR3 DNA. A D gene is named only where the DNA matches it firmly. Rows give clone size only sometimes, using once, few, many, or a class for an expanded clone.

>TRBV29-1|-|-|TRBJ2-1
CSVEINSYNEQFF
TGCAGCGTTGAAATAAACTCCTACAATGAGCAGTTCTTC
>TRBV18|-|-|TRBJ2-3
CASSPPTPSTDTQYF
TGTGCCAGCTCACCACCCACACCGAGCACAGATACGCAGTATTTT
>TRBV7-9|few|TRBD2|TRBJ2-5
CASSLGHSSGEGETQYF
TGTGCCAGCAGCTTAGGTCATAGTAGCGGGGAGGGAGAGACCCAGTACTTC
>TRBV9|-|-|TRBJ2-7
CASSVAGTLSYEQYF
TGTGCCAGCAGCGTAGCAGGAACACTCTCCTACGAGCAGTACTTC
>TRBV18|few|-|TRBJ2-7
CASSPFPSYEQYF
TGTGCCAGCTCACCATTCCCTTCCTACGAGCAGTACTTC
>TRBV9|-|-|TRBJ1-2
CASTPKAASGFGGYTF
TGTGCCAGCACCCCTAAGGCAGCCTCGGGTTTCGGTGGCTACACCTTC
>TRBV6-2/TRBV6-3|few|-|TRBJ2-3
CASSSGASSTDTQYF
TGTGCCAGCAGTTCTGGGGCTTCTTCCACAGATACGCAGTATTTT
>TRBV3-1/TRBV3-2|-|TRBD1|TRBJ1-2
CASSQTRDSHPPNYGYTF
TGTGCCAGCAGCCAAACTAGGGACAGTCATCCCCCGAACTATGGCTACACCTTC
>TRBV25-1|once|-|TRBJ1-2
CASSSLKQGREGGYTF
TGTGCCAGCAGCAGCCTAAAACAGGGCAGGGAGGGTGGCTACACCTTC
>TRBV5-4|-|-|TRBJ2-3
CASSLGASTSTDTQYF
TGTGCCAGCAGCTTGGGAGCGTCTACTAGCACAGATACGCAGTATTTT
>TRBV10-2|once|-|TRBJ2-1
CASILTAYNEQFF
TGCGCCAGCATCCTGACAGCCTACAATGAGCAGTTCTTC
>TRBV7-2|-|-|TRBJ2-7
CASSRHHSYEQYF
TGTGCCAGCAGCCGACATCACTCCTACGAGCAGTACTTC
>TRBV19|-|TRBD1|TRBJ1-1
CASSTTGANTEAFF
TGTGCCAGTAGTACGACAGGGGCGAACACTGAAGCTTTCTTT
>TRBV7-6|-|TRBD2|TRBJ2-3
CASSPNAGDGDTQYF
TGTGCCAGCAGCCCGAACGCGGGAGATGGAGATACGCAGTATTTT
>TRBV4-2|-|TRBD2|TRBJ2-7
CASSQWGGAYEQYF
TGTGCCAGCAGCCAATGGGGGGGTGCATACGAGCAGTACTTC
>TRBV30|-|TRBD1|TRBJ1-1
CAWSLDRVTEAFF
TGTGCCTGGAGCCTCGACAGGGTGACTGAAGCTTTCTTT
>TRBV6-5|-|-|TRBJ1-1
CASSSFGMNTEAFF
TGTGCCAGCAGTTCCTTCGGGATGAACACTGAAGCTTTCTTT
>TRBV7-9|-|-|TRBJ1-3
CASSLGLENTIYF
TGTGCCAGCAGCTTGGGACTTGAAAACACCATATATTTT
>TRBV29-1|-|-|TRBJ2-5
CSVAGETQYF
TGCAGCGTTGCCGGGGAGACCCAGTACTTC
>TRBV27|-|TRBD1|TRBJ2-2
CASRLGTGVGELFF
TGTGCCAGCAGACTCGGGACAGGGGTCGGGGAGCTGTTTTTT